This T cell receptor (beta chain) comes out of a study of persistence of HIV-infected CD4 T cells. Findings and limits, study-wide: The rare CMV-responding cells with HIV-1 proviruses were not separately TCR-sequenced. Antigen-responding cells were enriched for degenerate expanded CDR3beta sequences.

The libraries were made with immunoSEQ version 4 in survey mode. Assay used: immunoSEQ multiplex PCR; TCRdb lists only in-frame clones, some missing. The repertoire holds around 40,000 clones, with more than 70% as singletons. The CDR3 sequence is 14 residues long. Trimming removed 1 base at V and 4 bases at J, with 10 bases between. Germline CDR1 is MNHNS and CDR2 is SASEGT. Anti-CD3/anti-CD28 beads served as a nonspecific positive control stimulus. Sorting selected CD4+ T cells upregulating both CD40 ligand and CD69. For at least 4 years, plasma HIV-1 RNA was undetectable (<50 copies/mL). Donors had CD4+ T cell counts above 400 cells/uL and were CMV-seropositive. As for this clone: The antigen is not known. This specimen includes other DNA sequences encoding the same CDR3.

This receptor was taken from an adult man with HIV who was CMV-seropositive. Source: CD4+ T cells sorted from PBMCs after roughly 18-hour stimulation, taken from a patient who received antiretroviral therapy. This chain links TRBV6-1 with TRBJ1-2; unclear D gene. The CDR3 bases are TGTGCCAGCAGTGAAGGGCGGGAGGCCTATGGCTACACCTTC. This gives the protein CASSEGREAYGYTF.